The 10 T cell receptor beta chains reported below all come from one sample, sequenced in a study of OX40 agonist ivuxolimab in advanced cancers. TCRdb's table, derived via immunoSEQ multiplex PCR, lists solely in-frame clones and lacks some. The table lists roughly 60,000 clones, about nine tenths of them singletons. Here the sequenced sample was CD4+ or CD8+ T cells sorted from blood, taken in a trial of the OX40 agonist ivuxolimab. The source is an adult with an advanced solid tumor such as melanoma, head and neck, liver or kidney cancer.

The V and J genes are TRBV13 and TRBJ1-1; TRBD1 is a possible D gene (6 bases). The V end was cut by 2 bases, the J end by 1 base, with 11 bases between. The CDR3 consists of 15 residues. Germline CDR1 is PRHDT and CDR2 is FYEKMQ (reference sequence). The CDR3 spells CASSLKRDTNTEAFF. The CDR3 DNA reads TGTGCCAGCAGCTTAAAGCGGGACACGAACACTGAAGCTTTCTTT.

This sequence joins TRBV10-1 and TRBJ1-1; weak D call: TRBD1 (6 bases). The CDR3 has 14 residues. V was trimmed by 5 bases and J by 4 bases, leaving 14 bases between them. Germline lookup yields CDR1 WNHNN and CDR2 SYGVQD (reference sequence). The CDR3 here is CASSPGASGTEAFF. CDR3 sequence (DNA): TGCGCCAGCAGTCCGGGGGCATCGGGCACTGAAGCTTTCTTT.

V is TRBV6-5 and J is TRBJ2-7, with D unclear. The CDR3 runs to 15 residues. Trimming took 0 bases from V and 1 from J, leaving 10 bases between them. The germline gives CDR1 MNHEY, CDR2 SVGAGI. The CDR3 loop is CASSYSMARSYEQYF. CDR3 DNA: TGTGCCAGCAGTTACTCGATGGCCAGATCCTACGAGCAGTACTTC.

The gene calls are TRBV5-6 and TRBJ2-7; weak D call: TRBD2 (6 bases). The germline V and J ends were trimmed by 0 bases and 4 bases, with 11 bases remaining between them. Germline loops: CDR1 SGHDT, CDR2 YYEEEE. This CDR3 spans 14 amino acids. Here the CDR3 reads CASSLDGGWYEQYF. The CDR3 DNA reads as TGTGCCAGCAGCTTGGACGGGGGATGGTACGAGCAGTACTTC.

The rearrangement uses TRBV28 and TRBJ2-7; D gene unclear. This CDR3 is built from 14 residues. Germline V CDR1 and CDR2: MDHEN, SYDVKM. Between the trimmed V and J ends, which lost 3 bases and 0 bases, there was a span of 9 bases. This chain's CDR3 is CASSFRSISYEQYF. DNA for the CDR3: TGTGCCAGCAGTTTCAGGTCCATCTCCTACGAGCAGTACTTC.

This chain joins TRBV2 and TRBJ2-1, with D perhaps matching TRBD2 (6 bases). The V gene lost 2 bases and the J gene lost 2 bases, with 13 bases spanning the gap. Germline V gene data show CDR1 as SNHLY and CDR2 as FYNNEI. The CDR3 covers 16 residues. CDR3 loop: CASSETATSPYNEQFF. CDR3 DNA: TGTGCCAGCAGTGAAACGGCCACTAGCCCCTACAATGAGCAGTTCTTC.

This rearrangement joins TRBV9 to TRBJ1-2; a possible D gene is TRBD1 (6 bases). CDR1 SGDLS and CDR2 YYNGEE come from the germline V gene. This CDR3 spans 15 amino acids. With 4 bases removed from V and 2 bases from J, the gap between germline ends came to 15 bases. The CDR3 sequence: CASSPRTARNYGYTF. CDR3 in DNA: TGTGCCAGCAGCCCGAGGACAGCCCGAAACTATGGCTACACCTTC.

The chain joins TRBV6-5 to TRBJ1-1; no definite D call. The germline gives CDR1 MNHEY, CDR2 SVGAGI. This CDR3 is built from 16 residues. Trimming stripped 2 bases from V and 3 bases from J, with 16 bases between. The CDR3 nucleotides read TGTGCCAGCAGTTACGGTTCTGAGGGTAGTGACACTGAAGCTTTCTTT. Amino acid sequence: CASSYGSEGSDTEAFF.

The chain recombines TRBV27 with TRBJ2-1; TRBD2 might be the D (5 bases). CDR1 MNHEY and CDR2 SMNVEV come from the germline V gene (reference sequence). The CDR3 covers 14 residues. Trimming left V 3 bases short and J 1 base short, with 7 bases between. The CDR3 reads CASSFGVSYNEQFF. The CDR3 bases are TGTGCCAGCAGTTTCGGGGTTTCCTACAATGAGCAGTTCTTC.

J is TRBJ2-2 and V is TRBV28; 8 nucleotides line up with TRBD1. V gave up 5 bases and J gave up 3 bases; unmatched junction bases: 14. The germline CDR1 and CDR2 sequences are MDHEN and SYDVKM. CDR3 length: 18 amino acids. The CDR3 here is CASSPPLGRGLDTGELFF. In DNA, the CDR3 is TGTGCCAGCAGTCCACCTCTTGGCAGGGGGCTAGACACCGGGGAGCTGTTTTTT. Combining the CDR3 with reference TRBV28 and TRBJ2-2 gives the whole variable domain DVKVTQSSRYLVKRTGEKVFLECVQDMDHENMFWYRQDPGLGLRLIYFSYDVKMKEKGDIPEGYSVSREKKERFSLILESASTNQTSMYLCASSPPLGRGLDTGELFFGEGSRLTVL.